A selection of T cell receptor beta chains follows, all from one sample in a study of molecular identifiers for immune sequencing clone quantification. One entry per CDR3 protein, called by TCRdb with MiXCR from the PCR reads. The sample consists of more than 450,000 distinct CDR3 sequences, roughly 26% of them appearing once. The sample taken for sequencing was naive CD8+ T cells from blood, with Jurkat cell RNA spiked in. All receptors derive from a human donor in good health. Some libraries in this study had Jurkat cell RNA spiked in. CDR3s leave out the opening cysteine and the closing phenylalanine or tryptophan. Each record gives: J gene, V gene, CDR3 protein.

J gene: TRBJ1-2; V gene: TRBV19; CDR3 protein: ASSIKVEYGYT
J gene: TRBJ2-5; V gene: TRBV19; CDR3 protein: ASSIGRQGGLETQY
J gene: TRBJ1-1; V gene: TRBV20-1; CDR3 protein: SAPGQDLTTEAF
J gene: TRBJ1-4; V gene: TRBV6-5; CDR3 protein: ASSPTGGWEKLF
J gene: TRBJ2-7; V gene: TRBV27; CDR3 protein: ASSKGQGYEQY
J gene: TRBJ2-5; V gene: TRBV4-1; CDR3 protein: ASSQASGCGQETQY
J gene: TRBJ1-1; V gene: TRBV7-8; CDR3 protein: ASSLASHQNTEAF
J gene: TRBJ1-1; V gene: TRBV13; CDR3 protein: ASSFFGQGTEAF
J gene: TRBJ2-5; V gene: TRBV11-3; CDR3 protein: ASSPAAVAQETQY
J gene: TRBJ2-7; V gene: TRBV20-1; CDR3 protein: SARSTSGRVGEQY
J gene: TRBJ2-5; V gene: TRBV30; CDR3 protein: AWSEGVWETQY
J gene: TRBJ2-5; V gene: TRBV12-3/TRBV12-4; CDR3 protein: ASSFSGIQETQY
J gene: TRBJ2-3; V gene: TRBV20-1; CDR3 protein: SARSLAESTDTQY
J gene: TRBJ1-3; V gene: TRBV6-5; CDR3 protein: ASSYGPGLSGNTIY
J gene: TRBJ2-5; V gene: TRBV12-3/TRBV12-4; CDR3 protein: ASRYGVQETQY
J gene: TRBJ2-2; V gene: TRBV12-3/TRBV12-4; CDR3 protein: ASSFRIQYTGELF
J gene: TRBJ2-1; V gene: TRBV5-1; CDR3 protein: ASHEGDLYNEQF
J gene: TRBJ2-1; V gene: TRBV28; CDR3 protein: ASSTSPWTSGSSSHEQF
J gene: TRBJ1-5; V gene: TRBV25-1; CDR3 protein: ASSGRQGGMQVNQPQH
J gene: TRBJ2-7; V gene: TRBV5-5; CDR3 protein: ASSLDRALEQY
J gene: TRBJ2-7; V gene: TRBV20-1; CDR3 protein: SARDRGVGEQY
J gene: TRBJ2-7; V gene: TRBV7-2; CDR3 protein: AGSYPGQGTYEQY
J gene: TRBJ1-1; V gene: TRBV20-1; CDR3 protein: SARDVGGPHTEAF
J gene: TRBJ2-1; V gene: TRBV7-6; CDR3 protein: ASSVRDSVYNEQF
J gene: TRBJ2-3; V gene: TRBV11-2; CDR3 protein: ASSMDGTPVDTQY
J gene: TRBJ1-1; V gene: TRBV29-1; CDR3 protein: SVVGGLEAF
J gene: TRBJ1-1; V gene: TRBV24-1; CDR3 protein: ATNDGEGDTEAF
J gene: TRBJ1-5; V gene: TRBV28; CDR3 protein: ASSLERGNQPQH
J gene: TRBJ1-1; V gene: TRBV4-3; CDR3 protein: ASSLGAQSEAF
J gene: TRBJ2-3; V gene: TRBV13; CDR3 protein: ASSPPAGSGSTDTQY
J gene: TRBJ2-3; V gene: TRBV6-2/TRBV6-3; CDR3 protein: ASSLQQNRFIDTQY
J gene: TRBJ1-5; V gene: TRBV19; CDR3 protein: ASSPPRGTGDQPQH
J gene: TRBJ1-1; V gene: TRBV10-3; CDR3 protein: AISVQGINTEAI
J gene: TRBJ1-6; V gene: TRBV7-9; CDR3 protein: ASSRGRTYSPLH
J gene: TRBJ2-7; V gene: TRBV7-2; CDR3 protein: ASSLGDPYEQY
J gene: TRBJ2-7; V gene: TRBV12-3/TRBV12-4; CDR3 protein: ASSPPLAGASYEQY
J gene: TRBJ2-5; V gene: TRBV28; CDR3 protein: ASSFYDNQETQY
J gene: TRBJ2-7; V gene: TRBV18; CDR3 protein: ASSEAMSEWSYEQY
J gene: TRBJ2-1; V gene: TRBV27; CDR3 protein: ASSILAGGPNEQF
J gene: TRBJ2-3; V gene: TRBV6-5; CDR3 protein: ASRQSPDTQY
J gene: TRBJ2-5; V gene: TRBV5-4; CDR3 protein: ASSFAGGPQETQY
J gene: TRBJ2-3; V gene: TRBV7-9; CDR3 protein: ASSLVTVEEDTQY
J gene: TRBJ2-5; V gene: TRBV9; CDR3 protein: ASSVLRTGDQETQY
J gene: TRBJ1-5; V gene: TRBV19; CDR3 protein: ASSSGTGFGQPQH
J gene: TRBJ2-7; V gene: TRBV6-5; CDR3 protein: ASSYFQGSYEQY